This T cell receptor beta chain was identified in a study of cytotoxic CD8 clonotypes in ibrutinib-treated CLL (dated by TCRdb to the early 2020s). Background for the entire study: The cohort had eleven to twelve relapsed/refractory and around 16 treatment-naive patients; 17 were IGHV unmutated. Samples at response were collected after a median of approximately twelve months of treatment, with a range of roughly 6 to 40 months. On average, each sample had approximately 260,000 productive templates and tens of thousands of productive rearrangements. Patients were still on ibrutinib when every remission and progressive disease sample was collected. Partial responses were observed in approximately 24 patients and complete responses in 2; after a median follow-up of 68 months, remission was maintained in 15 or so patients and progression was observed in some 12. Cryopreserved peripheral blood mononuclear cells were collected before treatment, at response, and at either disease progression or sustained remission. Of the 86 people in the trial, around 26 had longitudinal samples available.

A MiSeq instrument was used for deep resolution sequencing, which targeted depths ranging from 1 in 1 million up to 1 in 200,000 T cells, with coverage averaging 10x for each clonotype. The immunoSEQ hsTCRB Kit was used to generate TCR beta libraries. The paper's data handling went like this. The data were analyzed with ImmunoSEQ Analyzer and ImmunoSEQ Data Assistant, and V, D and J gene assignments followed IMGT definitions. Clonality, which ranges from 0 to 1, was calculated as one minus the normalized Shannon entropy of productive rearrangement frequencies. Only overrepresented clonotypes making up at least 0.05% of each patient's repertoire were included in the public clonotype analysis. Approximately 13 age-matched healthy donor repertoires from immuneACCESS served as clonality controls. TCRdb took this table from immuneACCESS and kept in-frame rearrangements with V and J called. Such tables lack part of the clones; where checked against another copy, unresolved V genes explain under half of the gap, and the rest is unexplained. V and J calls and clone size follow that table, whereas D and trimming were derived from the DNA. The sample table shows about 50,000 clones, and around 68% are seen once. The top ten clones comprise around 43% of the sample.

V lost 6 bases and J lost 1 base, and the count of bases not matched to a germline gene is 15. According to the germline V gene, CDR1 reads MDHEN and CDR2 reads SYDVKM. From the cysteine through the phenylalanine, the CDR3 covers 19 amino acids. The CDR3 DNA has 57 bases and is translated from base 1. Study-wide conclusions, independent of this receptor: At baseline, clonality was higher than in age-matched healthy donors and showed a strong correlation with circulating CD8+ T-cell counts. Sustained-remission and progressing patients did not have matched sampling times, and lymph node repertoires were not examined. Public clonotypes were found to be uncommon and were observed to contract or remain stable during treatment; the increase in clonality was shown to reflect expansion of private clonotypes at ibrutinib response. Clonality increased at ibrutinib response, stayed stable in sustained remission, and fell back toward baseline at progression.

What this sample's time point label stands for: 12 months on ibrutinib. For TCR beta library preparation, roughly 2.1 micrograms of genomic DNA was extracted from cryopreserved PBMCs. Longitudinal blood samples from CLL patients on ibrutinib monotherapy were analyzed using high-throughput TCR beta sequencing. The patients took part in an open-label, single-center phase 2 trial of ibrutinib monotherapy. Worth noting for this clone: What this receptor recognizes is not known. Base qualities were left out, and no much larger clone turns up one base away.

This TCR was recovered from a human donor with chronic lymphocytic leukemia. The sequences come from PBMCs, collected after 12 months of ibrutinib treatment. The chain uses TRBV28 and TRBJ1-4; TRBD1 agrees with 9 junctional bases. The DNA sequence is TGTGCCAGCAGCGTTGATATTACAGGGGGCCGGGGAACTAATGAAAAACTGTTTTTT. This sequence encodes CASSVDITGGRGTNEKLFF.